These 14 T cell receptor beta chains share one sample of origin, sequenced in a study of T cells expressing NK-cell markers. From its re-call of the 5' RACE reads, TCRdb lists each CDR3 protein once, without DNA. Its clone listing holds 120,000 to 150,000 distinct CDR3 sequences. Sequencing was carried out using blood T cells: a sorted CD56 or NKG2C T cell subset, CD4+ or CD8+ T cells, or bulk PBMC T cells (not recorded which). These receptors originate from a man aged 18 to 29 in good health.

The chain combines TRBV27 with TRBJ2-7; TCRdb names TRBD2, which stays unverified in the absence of DNA. Germline V gene sequence: CDR1 MNHEY, CDR2 SMNVEV (reference sequence). The CDR3 totals 16 residues. CDR3 residues: CASSPSLAGGAYEQYF.

The rearrangement links TRBV6-5 to TRBJ1-3; TCRdb picks TRBD1, but there is no DNA to check that call. The CDR3 sequence is 18 residues long. Germline values: CDR1 MNHEY, CDR2 SVGAGI. The CDR3 reads CASSYYRPGGPSGNTIYF.

The rearrangement uses TRBV20-1 and TRBJ2-2. The CDR3 runs 14 residues. Germline V lookup: CDR1 DFQATT, CDR2 SNEGSKA (reference sequence). CDR3 loop: CSAPSTGNTGELFF.

This chain connects TRBV6-5 to TRBJ2-3; lacking DNA, the TRBD2 call made by TCRdb goes unchecked. The CDR3 consists of 16 residues. Germline V gene lookup returns CDR1 MNHEY and CDR2 SVGAGI. CDR3: CASSYPPGRPMDTQYF.

The rearrangement uses TRBV6-2 or TRBV6-3 and TRBJ2-3; TCRdb designates TRBD2, a call that cannot be tested without DNA. The CDR3 consists of 18 residues. Germline V CDR1 and CDR2: MNHEY, SVGEGT. CDR3 sequence: CASSYSWTSGNNTDTQYF.

This sequence joins TRBV20-1 and TRBJ2-2. This CDR3 is built from 15 residues. CDR1 DFQATT and CDR2 SNEGSKA come from the germline V gene (reference sequence). The CDR3 here is CSARDSSVNTGELFF.

The CDR3 here is CASVGGYSNQPQHF. The chain employs TRBV19 and TRBJ1-5. The CDR3 loop spans 14 amino acids. Germline V CDR1 and CDR2: LNHDA, SQIVND (reference sequence).

V is TRBV5-1 and J is TRBJ2-1; TCRdb designates TRBD2, a call that cannot be tested without DNA. CDR1 and CDR2 from the germline V gene are SGHRS and YFSETQ. The CDR3 totals 16 residues. CDR3 sequence: CASSLASSGEYNEQFF.

The J gene is TRBJ2-6, the V gene TRBV11-2; TCRdb's assignment of TRBD1 cannot be checked, as there is no DNA. The CDR3 extends over 18 amino acids. Germline V lookup: CDR1 SGHAT, CDR2 FQNNGV. CDR3 in amino acids: CASSLPRDRGGGANVLTF.

The chain carries TRBV6-1 and TRBJ2-6. CDR1 is MNHNS and CDR2 is SASEGT in the germline V gene. The CDR3 runs to 14 residues. CDR3 sequence: CASSHISGANVLTF.

The V call is TRBV5-1, the J call TRBJ1-1. This CDR3 has 15 amino acids. Germline lookup yields CDR1 SGHRS and CDR2 YFSETQ. The CDR3 sequence is CASSLESAGYTEAFF.

The gene calls are TRBV9 and TRBJ2-3. Germline V CDR1 and CDR2: SGDLS, YYNGEE. The CDR3 runs 15 residues. CDR3 amino acids: CASSEADFYTDTQYF.

The genes are TRBV12-5 and TRBJ2-2; no DNA is available, so the TRBD2 call from TCRdb remains unchecked. This CDR3 is 14 amino acids long. Per germline, CDR1 LGHNT and CDR2 FRNRAP. CDR3 region: CARRWAGGTGELFF.

This sequence joins TRBV6-2 or TRBV6-3 and TRBJ2-6; TCRdb lists TRBD2, though no DNA is available to test this call. The CDR3 contains 19 residues. CDR1 and CDR2 (germline): MNHEY, SVGEGT. The CDR3 here is CASSPQLAGAFAGANVLTF.